This T cell receptor beta chain stems from a study of blood T cell repertoires in COVID-19. The wider study: Italy, Spain and the United States were the sources of the convalescent and acute COVID-19 samples.

A few counts support this clone. Individuals drawn from 24 US areas were roughly 18 to 89 years old. Before being deemed recovered, Cohort 3 donors had two negative PCRs, clearance, or symptom resolution. Generated by immunoSEQ multiplex PCR, the TCRdb table keeps only in-frame clones and is missing some. The profile shows 150,000 to 200,000 clones, roughly 90% of them singletons. This receptor was taken from a woman in her forties or fifties who had recovered from COVID-19. The sequencing sample was made of PBMCs or T cells enriched from blood (not recorded which).

In nucleotides, the CDR3 is TGTGCCAGCAGCTTAGATCCACTCAACTATGGCTACACCTTC. Amino acids: CASSLDPLNYGYTF. This rearrangement joins TRBV7-2 to TRBJ1-2; D is unresolved. This CDR3 comprises 14 residues. The V end was cut by 1 base, the J end by 2 bases, with 8 bases between. The V gene's germline CDR1 is SGHTA and CDR2 FQGNSA.